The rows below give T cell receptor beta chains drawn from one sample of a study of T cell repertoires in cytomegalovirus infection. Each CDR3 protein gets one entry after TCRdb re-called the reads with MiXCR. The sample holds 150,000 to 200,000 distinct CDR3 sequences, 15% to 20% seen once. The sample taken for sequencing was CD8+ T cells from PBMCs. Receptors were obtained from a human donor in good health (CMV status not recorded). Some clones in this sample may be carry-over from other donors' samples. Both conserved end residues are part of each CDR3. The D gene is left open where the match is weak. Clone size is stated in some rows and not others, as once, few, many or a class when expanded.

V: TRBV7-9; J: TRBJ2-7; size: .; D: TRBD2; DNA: TGTGCCAGCAGCTTGCTCTCTAGCGGGGGATACGAGCAGTACTTC; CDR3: CASSLLSSGGYEQYF
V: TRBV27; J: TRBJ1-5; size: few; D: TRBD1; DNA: TGTGCCAGCAGTCCCAGACAGGGGTATAGCAATCAGCCCCAGCATTTT; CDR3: CASSPRQGYSNQPQHF
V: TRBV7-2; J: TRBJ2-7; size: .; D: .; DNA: TGTGCCAGCACCCCGGGTATCACCTACGAGCAGTACTTC; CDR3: CASTPGITYEQYF
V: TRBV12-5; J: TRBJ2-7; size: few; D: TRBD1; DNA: TGTGCTAGTGCAGGGACAGGGGCCACCTACGAGCAGTACTTC; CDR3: CASAGTGATYEQYF
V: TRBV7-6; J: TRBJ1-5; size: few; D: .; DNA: TGTGCCAGCAGCTTAGTACCAGGGGATGAGCCCCAGCATTTT; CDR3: CASSLVPGDEPQHF
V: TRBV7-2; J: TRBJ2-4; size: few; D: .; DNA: TGTGCCAGCAGACGTTTAGAAGGGGTCAAAAACATTCAGTACTTC; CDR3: CASRRLEGVKNIQYF
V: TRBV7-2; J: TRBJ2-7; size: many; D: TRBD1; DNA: TGTGCCAGCAGCCCGCCGACAGGGGCTAGTTCCTACGAGCAGTACTTC; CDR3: CASSPPTGASSYEQYF
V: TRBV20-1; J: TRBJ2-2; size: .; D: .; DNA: TGCAGTGGGTCCACAGGGATCACCGGGGAGCTGTTTTTT; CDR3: CSGSTGITGELFF
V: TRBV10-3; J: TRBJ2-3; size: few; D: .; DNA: TGTGCCATCAGAATTTCAGATACGCAGTATTTT; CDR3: CAIRISDTQYF
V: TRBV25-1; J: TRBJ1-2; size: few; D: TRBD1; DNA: TGTGCCACCCACGGACAGGGGGCGTTGGGCTATGGCTACACCTTC; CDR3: CATHGQGALGYGYTF
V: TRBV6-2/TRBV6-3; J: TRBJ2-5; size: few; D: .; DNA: TGTGCCAGCAGTTACTCGGACTTACGGGGCCACCAAGAGACCCAGTACTTC; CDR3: CASSYSDLRGHQETQYF
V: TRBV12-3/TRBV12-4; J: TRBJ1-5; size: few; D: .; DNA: TGTGCCAGCAGTTTAGAACGGACTCATCAGCCCCAGCATTTT; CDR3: CASSLERTHQPQHF
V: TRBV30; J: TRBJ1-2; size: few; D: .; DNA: TGTGCCTGGAAAGGGGGATCGGATGGCTACACCTTC; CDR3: CAWKGGSDGYTF
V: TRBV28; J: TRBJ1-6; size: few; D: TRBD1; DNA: TGTGCCAGCAGTTTGGGGACAGGGGGAGGATCACCCCTCCACTTT; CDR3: CASSLGTGGGSPLHF
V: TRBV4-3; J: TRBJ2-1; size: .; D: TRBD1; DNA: TGCGCCAGCAGCCAAGGTTGGACAGGGTGGAATGAGCAGTTCTTC; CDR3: CASSQGWTGWNEQFF
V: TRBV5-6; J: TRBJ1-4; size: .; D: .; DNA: TGTGCCAGCAGCAGGGCCGGGTATAATGAAAAACTGTTTTTT; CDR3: CASSRAGYNEKLFF
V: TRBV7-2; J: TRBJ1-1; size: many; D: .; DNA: TGTGCCAGCAGCTCTGGTGTGGGGGCCACTGAAGCTTTCTTT; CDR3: CASSSGVGATEAFF
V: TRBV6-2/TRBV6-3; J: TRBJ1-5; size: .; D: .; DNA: TGTGCCAGCAGTAACCTGGGAAGGACAGCTTATAGCAATCAGCCCCAGCATTTT; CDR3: CASSNLGRTAYSNQPQHF
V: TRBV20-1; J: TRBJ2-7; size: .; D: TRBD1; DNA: TGCAGTTTGGACAGGGCGATTCTGGGCGAGCAGTACTTC; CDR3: CSLDRAILGEQYF
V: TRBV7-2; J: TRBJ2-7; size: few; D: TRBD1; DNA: TGTGCCAGCAGCTCCGATTTCCAGGGGGCGTCCTACGAGCAGTACTTC; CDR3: CASSSDFQGASYEQYF
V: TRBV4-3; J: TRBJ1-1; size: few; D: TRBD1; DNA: TGCGCCAGCAGCCAAGGGGACAGGGAGGACACTGAAGCTTTCTTT; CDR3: CASSQGDREDTEAFF
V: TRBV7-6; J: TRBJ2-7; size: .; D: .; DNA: TGTGCCAGCAGCTTCGGACCTAGCGACTCCTACGAGCAGTACTTC; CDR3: CASSFGPSDSYEQYF
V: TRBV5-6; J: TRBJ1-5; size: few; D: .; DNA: TGTGCCAGCAGCTCCGACAGCCATCAGCCCCAGCATTTT; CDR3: CASSSDSHQPQHF
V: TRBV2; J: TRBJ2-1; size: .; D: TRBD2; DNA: TGTGCCTTATTGGGGCGGGGGAGCTCCTACAATGAGCAGTTCTTC; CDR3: CALLGRGSSYNEQFF
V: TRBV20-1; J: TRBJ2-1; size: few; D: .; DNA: TGCAGTTCTCCCCTACCCGGACGGGAGCAGTTCTTC; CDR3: CSSPLPGREQFF